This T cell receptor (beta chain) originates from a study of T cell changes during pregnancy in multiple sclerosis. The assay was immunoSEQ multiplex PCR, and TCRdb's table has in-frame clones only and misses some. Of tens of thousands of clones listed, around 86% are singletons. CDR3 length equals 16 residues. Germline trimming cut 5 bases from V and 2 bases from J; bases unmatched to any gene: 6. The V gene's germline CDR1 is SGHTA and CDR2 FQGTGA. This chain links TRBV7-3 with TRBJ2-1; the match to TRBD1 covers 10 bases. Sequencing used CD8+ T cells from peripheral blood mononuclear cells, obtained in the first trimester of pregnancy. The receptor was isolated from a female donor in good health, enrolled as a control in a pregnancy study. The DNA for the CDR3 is TGTGCCAGCAGCCCGACAGGGGGCCTGACCTACAATGAGCAGTTCTTC. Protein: CASSPTGGLTYNEQFF.